This TCR beta chain derives from a study of post-analysis software for immune sequencing data (dated by TCRdb to 2014 to 2015). Context from the whole study: Disease courses on record covered relapsing-remitting, secondary progressive and progressive-relapsing multiple sclerosis, though some patients had no subtype annotation. The multiple sclerosis patient repertoires were compared with under 13 previously published healthy control repertoires from donors aged about 6 to 26 years. A subset of samples was prepared in parallel using single-end sample barcoding, then pooled and co-amplified after Illumina adapter ligation.

TCR beta repertoires were profiled from peripheral blood of over 10 young patients with multiple sclerosis to demonstrate the VDJtools post-analysis software. The patients with multiple sclerosis were children and adolescents between roughly 6 and 17 years of age. V is trimmed back by 4 bases and J by 2 bases, and the junction contains 2 bases that no gene match accounts for. In the germline V gene (reference sequence), CDR1 corresponds to MNHNY and CDR2 to SVGAGI. From the cysteine up to the phenylalanine, the CDR3 has a length of 15 residues. CDR3 DNA only is kept here, 45 bases in frame from base 1. Here is what the overall study found, with its caveats: Direct clustering with F measure showed strong co-clustering of samples prepared in the same batch, prompting a batch-effect correction. Four to six TRBV segments, including TRBV5-6, TRBV5-1 and TRBV20-1, were significantly more frequent in patients than controls. Significantly lower normalized Chao1 diversity was found in multiple sclerosis patients than in controls, suggesting substantial peripheral T-cell clonal expansion. The multiple sclerosis patient group was slightly younger than the control group.

The library was made by PCR. Data came from an Illumina HiSeq 2500. To reduce PCR and sequencing biases, unique molecular identifiers were built into the TCR beta cDNA libraries. About 500,000 cDNA molecules were obtained for every 1 to 10 million input T cells, so each molecule roughly corresponded to one T cell. The same protocol used for the earlier healthy control dataset was applied to prepare and sequence the patient libraries. Samples belonging to the same batch were prepared together, multiplexed and sequenced on a shared HiSeq lane. On the study's bioinformatics: Raw barcoded reads were processed with MIGEC, and single-read molecular identifier groups were discarded before consensus assembly and CDR3 extraction. Clonotype tables were post-analysed with VDJtools, and diversity was normalized by down-sampling all datasets to the smallest sample size. Repertoire overlap clustering matched CDR3 amino acid but not nucleotide sequences to correct batch-related cross-sample contamination. TCRdb reanalyzed the raw reads on its own, using fastp at Q25 for trimming and MiXCR for clone calling, and kept in-frame beta chains. Entries that share a CDR3 protein sequence are merged under the most common genes and DNA. TCRdb, not the authors, supplied the V and J calls. The sample data list hundreds of thousands of distinct CDR3 sequences, and approximately 59% of these were observed just once. The ten largest make up 10% to 12% of the sample.

This clonotype was counted once. Its antigen is unknown. The input lacks base qualities; no much larger clone sits a single base away. The chain employs TRBV6-6 and TRBJ1-2, with 12 bases aligning to TRBD1. Sequenced sample: blood. This sequence originates from a girl aged 2 to 9 with multiple sclerosis. Read as DNA, the sequence is TGTGCCAGCAGTTCGGGACAGGGGGCCAACTATGGCTACACCTTC. This is translated as CASSSGQGANYGYTF.